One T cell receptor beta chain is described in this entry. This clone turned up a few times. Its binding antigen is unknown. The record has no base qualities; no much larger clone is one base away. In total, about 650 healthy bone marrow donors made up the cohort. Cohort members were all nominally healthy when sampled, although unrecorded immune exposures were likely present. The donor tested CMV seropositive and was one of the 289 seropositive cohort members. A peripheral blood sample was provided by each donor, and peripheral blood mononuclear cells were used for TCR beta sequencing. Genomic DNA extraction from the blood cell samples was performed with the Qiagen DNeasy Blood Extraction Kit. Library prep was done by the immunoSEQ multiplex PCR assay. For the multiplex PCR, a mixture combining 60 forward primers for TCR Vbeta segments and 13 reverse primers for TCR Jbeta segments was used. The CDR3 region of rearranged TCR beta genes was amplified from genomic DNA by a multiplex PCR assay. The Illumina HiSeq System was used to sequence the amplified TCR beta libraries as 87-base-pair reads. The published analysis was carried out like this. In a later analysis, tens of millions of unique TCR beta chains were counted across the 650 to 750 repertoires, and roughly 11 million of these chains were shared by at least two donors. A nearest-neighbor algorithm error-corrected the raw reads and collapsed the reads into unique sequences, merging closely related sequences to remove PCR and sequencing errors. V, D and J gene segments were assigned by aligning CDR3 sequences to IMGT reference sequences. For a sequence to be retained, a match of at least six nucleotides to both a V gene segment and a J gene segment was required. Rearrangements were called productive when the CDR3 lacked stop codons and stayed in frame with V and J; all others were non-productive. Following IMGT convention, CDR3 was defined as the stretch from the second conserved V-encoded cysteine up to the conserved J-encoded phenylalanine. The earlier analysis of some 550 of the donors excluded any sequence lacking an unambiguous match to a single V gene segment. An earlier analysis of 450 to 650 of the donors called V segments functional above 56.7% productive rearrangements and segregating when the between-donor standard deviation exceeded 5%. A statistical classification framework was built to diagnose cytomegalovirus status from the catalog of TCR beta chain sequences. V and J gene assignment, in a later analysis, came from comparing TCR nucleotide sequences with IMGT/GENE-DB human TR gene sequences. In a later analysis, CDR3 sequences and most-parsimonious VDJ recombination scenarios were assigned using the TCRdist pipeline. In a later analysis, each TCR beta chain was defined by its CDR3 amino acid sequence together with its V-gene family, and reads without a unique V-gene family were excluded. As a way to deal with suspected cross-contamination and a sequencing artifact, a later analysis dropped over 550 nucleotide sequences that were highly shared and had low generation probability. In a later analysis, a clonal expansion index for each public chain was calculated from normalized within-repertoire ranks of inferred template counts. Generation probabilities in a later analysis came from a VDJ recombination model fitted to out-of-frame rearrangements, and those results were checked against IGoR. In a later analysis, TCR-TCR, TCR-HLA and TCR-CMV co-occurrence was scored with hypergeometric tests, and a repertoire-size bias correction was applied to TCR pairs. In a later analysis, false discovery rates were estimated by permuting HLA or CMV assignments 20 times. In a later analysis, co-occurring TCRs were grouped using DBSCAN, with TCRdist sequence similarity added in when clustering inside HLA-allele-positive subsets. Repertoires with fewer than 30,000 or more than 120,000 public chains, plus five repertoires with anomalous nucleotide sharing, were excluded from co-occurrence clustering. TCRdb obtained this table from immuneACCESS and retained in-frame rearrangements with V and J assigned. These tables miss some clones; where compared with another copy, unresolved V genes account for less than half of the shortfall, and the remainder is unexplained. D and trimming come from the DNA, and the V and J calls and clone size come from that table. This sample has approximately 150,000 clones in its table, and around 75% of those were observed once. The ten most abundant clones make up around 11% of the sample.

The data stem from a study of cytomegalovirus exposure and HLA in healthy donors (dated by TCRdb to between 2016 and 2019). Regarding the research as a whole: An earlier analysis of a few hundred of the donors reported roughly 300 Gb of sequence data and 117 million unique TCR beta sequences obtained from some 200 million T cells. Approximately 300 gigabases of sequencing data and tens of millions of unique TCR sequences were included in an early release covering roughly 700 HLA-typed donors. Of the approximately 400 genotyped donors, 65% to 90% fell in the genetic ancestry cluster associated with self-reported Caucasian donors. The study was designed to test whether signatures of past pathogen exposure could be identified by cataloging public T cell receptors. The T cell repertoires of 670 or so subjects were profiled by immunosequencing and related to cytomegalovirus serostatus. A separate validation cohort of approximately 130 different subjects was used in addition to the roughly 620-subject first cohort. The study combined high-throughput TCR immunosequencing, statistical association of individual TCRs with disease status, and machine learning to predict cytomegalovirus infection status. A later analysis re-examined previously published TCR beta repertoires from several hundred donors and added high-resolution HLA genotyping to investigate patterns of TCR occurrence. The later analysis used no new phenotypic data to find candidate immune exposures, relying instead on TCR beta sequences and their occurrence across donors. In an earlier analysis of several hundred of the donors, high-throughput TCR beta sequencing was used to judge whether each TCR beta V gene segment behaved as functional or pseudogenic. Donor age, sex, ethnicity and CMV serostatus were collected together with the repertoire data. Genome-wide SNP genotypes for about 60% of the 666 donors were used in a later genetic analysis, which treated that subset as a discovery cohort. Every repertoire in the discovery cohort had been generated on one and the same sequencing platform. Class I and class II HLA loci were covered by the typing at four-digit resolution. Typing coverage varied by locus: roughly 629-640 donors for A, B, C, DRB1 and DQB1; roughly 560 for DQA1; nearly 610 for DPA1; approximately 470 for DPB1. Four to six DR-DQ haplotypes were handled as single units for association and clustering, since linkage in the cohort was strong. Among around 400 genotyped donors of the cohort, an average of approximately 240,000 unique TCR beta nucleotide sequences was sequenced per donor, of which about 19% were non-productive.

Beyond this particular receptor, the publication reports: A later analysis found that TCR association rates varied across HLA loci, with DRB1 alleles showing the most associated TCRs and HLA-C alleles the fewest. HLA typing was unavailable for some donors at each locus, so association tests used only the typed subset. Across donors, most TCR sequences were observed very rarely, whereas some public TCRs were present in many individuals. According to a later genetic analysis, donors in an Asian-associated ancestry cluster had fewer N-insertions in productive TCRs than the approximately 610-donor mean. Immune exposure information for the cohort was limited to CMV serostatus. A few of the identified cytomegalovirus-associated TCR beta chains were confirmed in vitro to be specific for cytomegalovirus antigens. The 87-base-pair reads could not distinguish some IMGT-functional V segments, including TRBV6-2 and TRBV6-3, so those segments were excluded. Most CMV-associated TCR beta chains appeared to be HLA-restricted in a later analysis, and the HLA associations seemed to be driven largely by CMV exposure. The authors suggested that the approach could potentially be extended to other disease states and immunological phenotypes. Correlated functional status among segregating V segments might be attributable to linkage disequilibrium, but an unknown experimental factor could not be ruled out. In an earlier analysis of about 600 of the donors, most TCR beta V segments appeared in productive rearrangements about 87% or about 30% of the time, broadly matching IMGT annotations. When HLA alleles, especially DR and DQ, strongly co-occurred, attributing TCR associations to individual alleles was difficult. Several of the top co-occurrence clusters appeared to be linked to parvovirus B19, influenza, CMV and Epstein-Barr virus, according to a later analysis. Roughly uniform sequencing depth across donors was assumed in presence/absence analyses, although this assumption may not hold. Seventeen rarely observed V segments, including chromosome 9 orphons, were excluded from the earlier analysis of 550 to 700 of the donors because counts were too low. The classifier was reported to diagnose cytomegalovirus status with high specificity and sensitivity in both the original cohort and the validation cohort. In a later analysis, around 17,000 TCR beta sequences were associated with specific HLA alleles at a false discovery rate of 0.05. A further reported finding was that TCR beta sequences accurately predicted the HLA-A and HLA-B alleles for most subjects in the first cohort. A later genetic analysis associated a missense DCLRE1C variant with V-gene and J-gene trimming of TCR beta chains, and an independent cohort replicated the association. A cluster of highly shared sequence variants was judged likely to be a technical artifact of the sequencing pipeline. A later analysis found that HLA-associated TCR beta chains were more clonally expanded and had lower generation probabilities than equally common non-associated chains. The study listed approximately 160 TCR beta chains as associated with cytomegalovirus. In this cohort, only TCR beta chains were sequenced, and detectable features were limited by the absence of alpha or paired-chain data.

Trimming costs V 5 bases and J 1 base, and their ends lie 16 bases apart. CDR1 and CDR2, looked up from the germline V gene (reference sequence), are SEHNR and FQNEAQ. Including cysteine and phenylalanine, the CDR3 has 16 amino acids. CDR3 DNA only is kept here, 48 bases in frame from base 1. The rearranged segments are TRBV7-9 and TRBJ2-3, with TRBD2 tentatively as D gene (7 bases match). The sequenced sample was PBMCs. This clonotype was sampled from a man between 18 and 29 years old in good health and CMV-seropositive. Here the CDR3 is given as CASSDGRGSRTDTQYF. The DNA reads TGTGCCAGCAGCGATGGGAGGGGGTCCCGCACAGATACGCAGTATTTT.